The rows below give T cell receptor beta chains drawn from one sample of a study of T cells in Graves' hyperthyroidism and ophthalmopathy. TCRdb reanalysed the multiplex PCR reads using MiXCR and keeps one entry per CDR3 protein. The sample holds about 52,000 distinct CDR3 sequences; roughly half are singletons and the top ten take about 9.8%. Material: blood. Receptor source: a woman between 45 and 65 years old with Graves' ophthalmopathy. Both conserved end residues are part of each CDR3. A D gene is named only where the DNA matches it firmly. Clone sizes are given selectively: once, few, many, or a class where the clone is expanded.

V gene	D gene	J gene	clone size	CDR3 DNA	CDR3 protein
TRBV7-9	TRBD1	TRBJ1-1	few	TGTGCCAGCTCGACAGGGACGAACACTGAAGCTTTCTTT	CASSTGTNTEAFF
TRBV10-3	TRBD1	TRBJ1-2	many	TGTGCCATCAGTGAGTCGAGTGCACAATCGGGACAGGGGGCATATGGCTACACCTTC	CAISESSAQSGQGAYGYTF
TRBV30	TRBD1	TRBJ2-5	-	TGTGCCTGGAGAACGTCGGGGACAGGGGGCTCATGGGGAGAGACCCAGTACTTC	CAWRTSGTGGSWGETQYF
TRBV6-2/TRBV6-3	-	TRBJ2-1	many	TGTGCCAGCAGTACAGGGCCCAGCTCCTACAATGAGCAGTTCTTC	CASSTGPSSYNEQFF
TRBV15	TRBD1	TRBJ1-5	-	TGTGCCACCAGCAGAAGGGACAGCGAAGAGACCCAGCATTTT	CATSRRDSEETQHF
TRBV20-1	TRBD2	TRBJ2-3	many	TGCAGTGCCCAGGGACTAGCTTATAGCGACGAGTATACGCAGTATTTT	CSAQGLAYSDEYTQYF
TRBV10-3	TRBD1	TRBJ2-7	medium-sized	TGTGCCATCAAAACGGACAGGGGAGGCTACGAGCAGTACTTC	CAIKTDRGGYEQYF
TRBV11-1	TRBD1	TRBJ2-1	-	TGTGCCAGCAGCTCCGGGACAGAGGGTGAGCAGTTCTTC	CASSSGTEGEQFF
TRBV19	TRBD1	TRBJ1-4	once	TGTGCCAGTAGAACCCCGGGACAGGGGGATGAAAAACCGTCTTTT	CASRTPGQGDEKPSF
TRBV20-1	TRBD1	TRBJ1-4	-	TGCAGTGCTAATGACGGGACAGCGCATGAAAAACTGTTTTTT	CSANDGTAHEKLFF
TRBV6-2/TRBV6-3	-	TRBJ2-5	-	TGTGCCAGCAGGGGGGCCTCACGAACGATGGAGACCCAGTACTTC	CASRGASRTMETQYF
TRBV12-3/TRBV12-4	-	TRBJ2-7	many	TGTGCCAGCAGTGCCTCAGGGTCCGGGTACGAGCAGTACTTC	CASSASGSGYEQYF
TRBV20-1	-	TRBJ1-3	-	TGCAGTGCAGGGGCCGGTAGCACCATATATTTT	CSAGAGSTIYF
TRBV9	-	TRBJ2-3	many	TGTGCCAGCAGCGTAGTAGGGGGGGGCGGCAGCACAGATACGCAGTATTTT	CASSVVGGGGSTDTQYF
TRBV6-5	TRBD1	TRBJ2-3	many	TGTGCCAGCAGTTACGCCTCCGGGACAGACAGAGATACGCAGTATTTT	CASSYASGTDRDTQYF
TRBV10-1	-	TRBJ1-5	-	TGCGCCAGCAGTGAGGAACTAGGTGTGACCCAGCATTTT	CASSEELGVTQHF
TRBV5-1	TRBD2	TRBJ2-3	many	TGCGCCAGCAGCTTGGCCGGGGCGGGGGGGCTGAAAGATACGCAGTATTTT	CASSLAGAGGLKDTQYF
TRBV19	-	TRBJ2-7	many	TGTGCCAGTAGTATAGCACAGGGTTTCGATTCCTACGAGCAGTACTTC	CASSIAQGFDSYEQYF
TRBV20-1	TRBD2	TRBJ2-7	many	TGCAGTGCTAGAGATCCTGGACTAGCGGGAGGTGAGCAGTACTTC	CSARDPGLAGGEQYF
TRBV20-1	-	TRBJ2-6	-	TGCAGTGCAAAGATAGACCTGACTTTC	CSAKIDLTF
TRBV7-8	TRBD1	TRBJ1-1	-	TGTGCCAGCAGCTTTCCGGGACAGCAAGCTTTCTTT	CASSFPGQQAFF
TRBV6-6	-	TRBJ1-6	many	TGTGCCAGCAGTGAACAGGGTTGGTCACCCCTCCACTTT	CASSEQGWSPLHF
TRBV27	-	TRBJ1-5	many	TGTGCCAGCAGTTTTGGAAGAAACAATCAGCCCCAGCATTTT	CASSFGRNNQPQHF
TRBV7-2	TRBD2	TRBJ2-5	many	TGTGCCAGCAGCTCCAGGGCTGATAGCGGGGGGGCGGCAGAGACCCAGTACTTC	CASSSRADSGGAAETQYF
TRBV19	TRBD2	TRBJ2-1	once	TGTGCCAGTAGTATTGTTCCGGCTAGCGGGGGCGGGTGGCAACACAATGAGCAGTTCTTC	CASSIVPASGGGWQHNEQFF
TRBV12-3/TRBV12-4	-	TRBJ2-7	-	TGTGCCAGCAGTGTGACAGGCGGGGACGAGCAGTACTTC	CASSVTGGDEQYF
TRBV10-2	TRBD2	TRBJ2-3	once	TGCGCCAGCAGACTAGCGGAAAGCACAGATACGCAGTATTTT	CASRLAESTDTQYF
TRBV9	TRBD1	TRBJ2-3	-	TGTGCCAGCAGCGTAGGGACAGGGTACACAGATACGCAGTATTTT	CASSVGTGYTDTQYF
TRBV20-1	TRBD2	TRBJ2-1	many	TGCAGTGCGGGGGGGGGACTAGAGGATGAGCAGTTCTTC	CSAGGGLEDEQFF
TRBV6-2/TRBV6-3	TRBD2	TRBJ2-2	medium-sized	TGTGCCAGCAACCCCAGTGGGAGGGACACCGGGGAGCTGTTTTTT	CASNPSGRDTGELFF
TRBV5-1	-	TRBJ2-1	many	TGCGCCAGCAGCTTGGCCCCGGGCAGGGGTATGTATGAGCAGTTCTTC	CASSLAPGRGMYEQFF
TRBV9	-	TRBJ2-2	-	TGTGCCAGCAGCACCCGGACAGGGGAGCTGTTTTTT	CASSTRTGELFF
TRBV10-3	-	TRBJ1-1	once	TGTGCCAGCAGTTACTCGACGGGGAACACTGAAGCTTTCTTT	CASSYSTGNTEAFF
TRBV2	TRBD1	TRBJ1-1	many	TGTGCCAGCAGACGGGACAGGGTGTGGAACACTGAAGCTTTCTTT	CASRRDRVWNTEAFF
TRBV3-1	-	TRBJ1-2	many	TGTGCCAGCAGCCAAGTGACCTATGGCTACACCTTC	CASSQVTYGYTF
TRBV28	-	TRBJ2-2	-	TGTGCCAGCAGGGGCTTCAGGGAGCTGGGGGAGCTGTTTTTT	CASRGFRELGELFF
TRBV27	-	TRBJ2-5	few	TGTGCCAGCAGGCGCTTGGGGACCCAGTACTTC	CASRRLGTQYF
TRBV20-1	-	TRBJ2-7	many	TGCAGTGCTAGTGGCGGGGGCGGGTACGAGCAGTACTTC	CSASGGGGYEQYF
TRBV20-1	-	TRBJ2-7	-	TGCAGTGCTAGAGGGCCTAACGGGGACACCGGGGAGCTGTACTTC	CSARGPNGDTGELYF
TRBV7-2	-	TRBJ2-5	-	TGTGCCAGCAGCCTCCCTAGCACAGATGCGCAGTACTTC	CASSLPSTDAQYF
TRBV7-2	TRBD1	TRBJ2-3	many	TGTGCCAGCAGCTTAGCACAGGGGAGCACAGATACGCAGTATTTT	CASSLAQGSTDTQYF
TRBV20-1	-	TRBJ2-7	many	TGCAGTGCTAGAGGACCAGTTTTCCCCCATCCCTACGAGCAGTACTTC	CSARGPVFPHPYEQYF
TRBV7-6	TRBD2	TRBJ2-7	-	TGTGCCAGCAGCTCCGGGACTAGCGGGCTTACCTACGAGCAGTACTTC	CASSSGTSGLTYEQYF
TRBV5-1	-	TRBJ2-1	-	TGCGCCAGCAGCTTGGACCCCACCTACAGTGAGCAGTTCTTC	CASSLDPTYSEQFF
TRBV12-3/TRBV12-4	TRBD1	TRBJ2-7	many	TGTGCCAGCAGTTTAGTGTGGACAGGGTCCTACGAGCAGTACTTC	CASSLVWTGSYEQYF
TRBV11-2	-	TRBJ2-3	many	TGTGCCAGCAGCCATTACACAGATACGCAGTATTTT	CASSHYTDTQYF
TRBV10-1	-	TRBJ2-1	-	TGCGCCAGCAGTGAGCGGGGGAATGAGCAGTTCTTC	CASSERGNEQFF
TRBV20-1	TRBD1	TRBJ1-5	-	TGCAGTGCTAGAGACGGACAGGGGCCCCAGCATTTT	CSARDGQGPQHF
TRBV7-9	TRBD2	TRBJ2-2	many	TGTGCCAGCAGCCCCCGGACTAGCCGTGGGGAGCTGTTTTTT	CASSPRTSRGELFF
TRBV11-2	-	TRBJ2-5	many	TGTGCCAGCAAAAGGTTGCTAGCGTCCCAAGAGACCCAGTACTTC	CASKRLLASQETQYF
TRBV5-1	-	TRBJ1-2	-	TGCGCCAGCAGCTTGGGATTCAACTATGGCTACACCTTC	CASSLGFNYGYTF
TRBV29-1	-	TRBJ2-1	-	TGCAGCGTTGAAAGGGGGGACGCAACCTACAATGAGCAGCTCTTC	CSVERGDATYNEQLF
TRBV7-6	-	TRBJ2-3	many	TGTGCCAGCAGCTTATGGTGGAGGGGTCGCGGCTCGGGCGCAGATACGCAGTATTTT	CASSLWWRGRGSGADTQYF
TRBV5-8	-	TRBJ2-1	many	TGTGCCAGCAGCTTGGATCCCGGTACTGCGTCGAGCTCCTACAATGAGCAGTTCTTC	CASSLDPGTASSSYNEQFF
TRBV10-1	-	TRBJ2-3	many	TGCGCCAGCAGTGATTCAAATACGCAGTATTTT	CASSDSNTQYF